This T cell receptor beta chain originates from a study of T-cell reconstitution after alpha-beta-depleted transplantation in children. Study-wide results and caveats: Reported findings indicate that, about two months after transplant, alpha-beta T cells came from several hundred expanded clones, which were derived from non-depleted graft cells.

The ends lost 4 bases at V and 11 bases at J; junction bases unmatched: 12. The V gene's germline CDR1 is LGHNA and CDR2 YNFKEQ. The CDR3 runs 14 residues. A remark on this clonotype: No antigen is known for it. This sequence may be a read error, since a much larger clone differs from it by one base.

For TCRbeta, the library was prepared with unique molecular identifiers. TCRdb itself ran the PCR reads through MiXCR, one entry per CDR3 protein. Among around 450,000 distinct CDR3 sequences listed, roughly a tenth were seen once. Sequencing used PBMCs, obtained before TCRalphabeta/CD19-depleted stem cell transplant. The receptor's source is a child aged 2-15 years with inherited bone marrow failure, due to receive a stem cell transplant. This sequence joins TRBV4-2 and TRBJ2-3, with 7 nucleotides matching TRBD2. The CDR3 region is CASSPGRAGRGQYF. The CDR3 bases are TGTGCCAGCAGCCCGGGACGAGCGGGACGTGGGCAGTATTTT.